Listed here is a single T cell receptor beta chain. The data belong to a study of blood T cell repertoires in COVID-19. This table comes from immunoSEQ multiplex PCR, and its TCRdb copy is limited to in-frame clones, with some not included. The sample has about 280,000 clones, roughly 90% seen once; the top ten hold over 8.5%. The germline gives CDR1 MNHEY, CDR2 SVGAGI. Trimming left V 4 bases short and J 3 bases short, with 13 bases between. The CDR3 extends over 14 amino acids. Sequenced sample: peripheral blood. The chain recombines TRBV6-5 with TRBJ2-7; the D gene is possibly TRBD1 (5 bases). This TCR came from a woman aged 25-40 years with COVID-19, enrolled during active disease. The CDR3 DNA reads TGTGCCAGCAGTTTACAGGCGTTTGGCTACGAGCAGTACTTC. Protein product: CASSLQAFGYEQYF.